In its sample, the clone carrying this TCR beta chain was seen a few times. The sample originates from a study of blood T cell repertoires in COVID-19. Study details: Both acute and convalescent COVID-19 samples were obtained from the United States, Italy and Spain.

V lost 3 bases and J lost 4; bases outside the gene matches: 8. The CDR3 has 17 residues. From germline, CDR1 is MNHEY and CDR2 SVGEGT. Per the original data handling: Nucleated cell counts were estimated from reference gene primer amplification. Profiled with immunoSEQ multiplex PCR; TCRdb holds only in-frame clones, not every one. V, J and clone size are taken as reported in that table, and D and trimming were inferred from the DNA itself. Among 130,000 to 150,000 clones listed, more than 80% were seen once. Specimen: peripheral blood. This sequence was found in a woman aged 55-70 years with active COVID-19. The chain couples TRBV6-2 or TRBV6-3 to TRBJ2-1, with 11 bases that match TRBD2. The CDR3 bases are TGTGCCAGCAGTTATTCTCCGACTAGCGGGATTTACAATGAGCAGTTCTTC. This sequence encodes CASSYSPTSGIYNEQFF.